These 30 T cell receptor beta chains came from one sample sequenced in a study of blood T cell repertoires in COVID-19. Sequencing used immunoSEQ multiplex PCR; TCRdb keeps in-frame clones, though not all of them. Found here are 180,000 or so clones, 85% of them singletons; the top ten hold 8.2%. The sample comprised peripheral blood. The receptors originated from an older woman with acute or convalescent COVID-19.

The chain employs TRBV7-8 and TRBJ2-2; D remains unclear. The CDR3 contains 12 residues. Per the germline V gene, CDR1 is SGHVS and CDR2 is FQNEAQ. Trimming left V 5 bases short and J 4 bases short, with 5 bases between. CDR3 region: CASSPSTGELFF. CDR3 coding DNA: TGTGCCAGCAGCCCCTCCACCGGGGAGCTGTTTTTT.

The chain joins TRBV27 to TRBJ2-3; TRBD2 matches at 8 bases. The CDR3 contains 16 residues. V lost 2 bases to trimming and J lost 1 base; unmatched junction nucleotides: 5. CDR1 and CDR2 from the germline V gene are MNHEY and SMNVEV (reference sequence). For the CDR3, the DNA is TGTGCCAGCAGTTTAGCCCCGGGACTAGGCACAGATACGCAGTATTTT. Its translation: CASSLAPGLGTDTQYF.

The genes are TRBV2 and TRBJ1-1; D ambiguous. This CDR3 is 13 amino acids long. V was clipped by 9 bases and J by 1 base, with 12 bases between them. CDR1 is SNHLY and CDR2 is FYNNEI in the germline V gene. CDR3 nucleotide sequence: TGTGCCAGAGCCGGGTCGGCGAACACTGAAGCTTTCTTT. Its translation: CARAGSANTEAFF.

This clone was recorded only once. This chain connects TRBV6-5 to TRBJ2-7; D remains unclear. CDR1 and CDR2 from the germline V gene are MNHEY and SVGAGI. This CDR3 region has 13 residues. Trimming removed 0 bases at V and 2 bases at J, with 5 bases between. The chain's CDR3 is CASSYSTAYEQYF. The CDR3 DNA reads TGTGCCAGCAGTTACTCTACGGCCTACGAGCAGTACTTC.

This chain joins TRBV3-1 (or the pseudogene TRBV3-2) and TRBJ1-2; TRBD1 aligns across 8 bases. The CDR3 runs to 14 residues. Germline trimming cut 6 bases from V and 6 bases from J; bases unmatched to any gene: 9. Germline-derived CDR1 and CDR2 are LGHDT and YNNKEL (reference sequence). The CDR3 DNA sequence: TGTGCCAGCAGTCGCCTTGGACAGGGACATGGCTACACCTTC. Residues: CASSRLGQGHGYTF.

The chain couples TRBV9 to TRBJ1-1; 10 positions match TRBD1. CDR1 and CDR2 from the germline V gene are SGDLS and YYNGEE. The CDR3 loop spans 15 amino acids. V trimming: 0 bases; J trimming: 8 bases; junction bases outside the gene matches: 7. The CDR3 is CASSVVLGDRGEAFF. The CDR3 bases are TGTGCCAGCAGCGTAGTGCTTGGGGACAGGGGAGAAGCTTTCTTT.

J is TRBJ2-5 and V is TRBV7-6, with TRBD1 matching 7 bases. Germline V CDR1 and CDR2: SGHVS, FNYEAQ. CDR3 length: 14 amino acids. V lost 5 bases, J lost 5 bases, and 8 bases stayed unmatched. The CDR3 sequence is CASSPPRGRETQYF. For the CDR3, the DNA is TGTGCCAGCAGCCCCCCGAGGGGGCGGGAGACCCAGTACTTC.

This clone was seen only a few times. The chain couples TRBV19 to TRBJ1-1; 10 nucleotides line up with TRBD1. Germline CDR1 LNHDA, CDR2 SQIVND (reference sequence). CDR3 length: 16 amino acids. V was clipped by 1 base and J by 3 bases; unmatched bases: 5. CDR3 in amino acids: CASSIGQGAWDTEAFF. CDR3 bases: TGTGCCAGTAGTATAGGACAGGGGGCGTGGGACACTGAAGCTTTCTTT.

The chain joins TRBV28 to TRBJ1-2; maybe TRBD1 (6 bases). Trimming shortened V by 6 bases and J by 2 bases, and 19 bases separated the two germline ends. Germline loops: CDR1 MDHEN, CDR2 SYDVKM. This CDR3 has 16 amino acids. The CDR3 spells CASSKPPSRGNYGYTF. The CDR3, as DNA: TGTGCCAGCAGCAAACCCCCCTCCAGGGGAAACTATGGCTACACCTTC.

This clone was detected once. This sequence joins TRBV27 and TRBJ2-2; 8 bases are shared with TRBD2. V gave up 4 bases and J gave up 3 bases; unmatched junction bases: 10. CDR3 size: 17 residues. In germline, CDR1 is MNHEY, CDR2 SMNVEV (reference sequence). The CDR3 sequence is CASSSLYGRGDTGELFF. The CDR3 DNA reads TGTGCCAGCAGTTCTTTGTACGGGAGGGGGGACACCGGGGAGCTGTTTTTT.

The chain carries TRBV7-9 and TRBJ2-1; TRBD2 matches 9 bases. Germline V gives CDR1 SEHNR, CDR2 FQNEAQ (reference sequence). The V segment lost 0 bases and the J segment 9 bases; nucleotides outside the gene matches: 12. CDR3 length: 17 residues. CDR3 bases: TGTGCCAGCAGCTTAGCGAGAGGGACTAGCTTTTCCGGTGAGCAGTTCTTC. Translation gives CASSLARGTSFSGEQFF. The full variable domain, completed using reference TRBV7-9 and TRBJ2-1, is DTGVSQNPRHKITKRGQNVTFRCDPISEHNRLYWYRQTLGQGPEFLTYFQNEAQLEKSRLLSDRFSAERPKGSFSTLEIQRTEQGDSAMYLCASSLARGTSFSGEQFFGPGTRLTVL.

The sample holds one count of this clone. This rearrangement joins TRBV7-3 to TRBJ1-6; D perhaps matches TRBD1 (6 bases). Germline-derived CDR1 and CDR2 are SGHTA and FQGTGA. The CDR3 has 15 residues. The germline V and J ends were trimmed by 2 bases and 3 bases, with 8 bases remaining between them. Here the CDR3 DNA reads TGTGCCAGCAGCTTAGGACAGAGCTATAATTCACCCCTCCACTTT. It translates to CASSLGQSYNSPLHF.

The CDR3 here is CASGLGGGTSNQPQHF. CDR3 bases: TGTGCCAGCGGTCTTGGGGGGGGGACTAGCAATCAGCCCCAGCATTTT. V usage is TRBV2 and J usage is TRBJ1-5; possibly TRBD1 for D (5 bases). The germline gives CDR1 SNHLY, CDR2 FYNNEI. The V end lost 8 bases, the J end lost 0 bases, and 17 bases lay between the germline ends. The CDR3 is made up of 16 amino acids.

V usage is TRBV6-5 and J usage is TRBJ1-4; maybe TRBD1 (5 bases). Trimming stripped 8 bases from V and 7 bases from J, with 20 bases between. Germline CDR1 is MNHEY and CDR2 is SVGAGI. The CDR3 extends over 15 amino acids. CDR3 DNA: TGTGCCAGCCGGCCGAACGGGGGGTCTCTTGAAAAACTGTTTTTT. This gives the protein CASRPNGGSLEKLFF.

This clone was found a few times. The genes are TRBV10-2 and TRBJ2-7, with D possibly TRBD1 on 6 matching bases. V was cut by 10 bases and J by 2 bases, with 12 bases left in between. This CDR3 is 12 amino acids long. Germline V lookup: CDR1 WSHSY, CDR2 SAAADI. CDR3 sequence: CAMGQGPYEQYF. The CDR3 DNA reads as TGCGCCATGGGGCAGGGGCCCTACGAGCAGTACTTC.

J is TRBJ1-1 and V is TRBV19, with D possibly being TRBD1 (6 bases). In germline, CDR1 is LNHDA, CDR2 SQIVND (reference sequence). The CDR3 is 15 residues long. V dropped 6 bases and J dropped 0 bases, with 14 bases sitting between them. This CDR3 reads CASSLGANMNTEAFF. The CDR3 nucleotides are TGTGCCAGTAGCCTGGGGGCCAACATGAACACTGAAGCTTTCTTT.

The chain links TRBV7-6 to TRBJ2-3, with D perhaps matching TRBD2 (5 bases). The CDR3 totals 16 residues. CDR1 SGHVS and CDR2 FNYEAQ come from the germline V gene. V lost 0 bases and J lost 2, with 12 bases in between. The CDR3 sequence is CASSLAPSGNTDTQYF. The CDR3 DNA reads TGTGCCAGCAGCTTAGCTCCGTCCGGGAACACAGATACGCAGTATTTT.

The chain links TRBV6-6 to TRBJ1-5, with TRBD1 as a possible D gene (6 bases). V was shortened by 4 bases and J by 5 bases, with 12 bases between the two germline ends. Germline V gene sequence: CDR1 MNHNY, CDR2 SVGAGI (reference sequence). This CDR3 is 14 amino acids long. Written as DNA, the CDR3 is TGTGCCAGCAGTTTAGGACAGCCCGATCAGCCCCAGCATTTT. Residues: CASSLGQPDQPQHF.

The chain couples TRBV9 to TRBJ2-3; possible D gene TRBD2, 5 bases. V lost 3 bases to trimming and J lost 0 bases, with 8 bases between them. The germline V gene encodes CDR1 SGDLS and CDR2 YYNGEE. The CDR3 is 14 residues long. CDR3 in amino acids: CASSASSSTDTQYF. The CDR3 bases are TGTGCCAGCAGCGCTAGCTCTAGCACAGATACGCAGTATTTT.

The rearrangement links TRBV7-3 to TRBJ2-2; D is uncertain. Trimming stripped 1 base from V and 1 base from J, with 7 bases between. Germline V gene data show CDR1 as SGHTA and CDR2 as FQGTGA. The CDR3 is made up of 15 amino acids. For the CDR3, the DNA is TGTGCCAGCAGCTTAATTCCAGGGAACACCGGGGAGCTGTTTTTT. It specifies CASSLIPGNTGELFF.

The V and J genes are TRBV3-1 (or the pseudogene TRBV3-2) and TRBJ1-6; 9 nucleotides line up with TRBD1. J lost 8 bases, V lost 4 bases, and 0 bases had no gene match. CDR1 and CDR2 (germline): LGHDT, YNNKEL (reference sequence). This CDR3 has 13 residues. CDR3 sequence (DNA): TGTGCCAGCAGCCGACAGGGGGATTCACCCCTCCACTTT. Translating it yields CASSRQGDSPLHF.

The V and J genes are TRBV6-5 and TRBJ1-2; D is perhaps TRBD1 (6 bases). The CDR3 length is 13 residues. The V end was cut by 6 bases, the J end by 4 bases, with 12 bases between. The germline gives CDR1 MNHEY, CDR2 SVGAGI. This chain's CDR3 is CASRGQLTYGYTF. CDR3 DNA sequence: TGTGCCAGCAGAGGACAGCTAACCTATGGCTACACCTTC.

V gene TRBV27 combines with J gene TRBJ1-6; 8 bases map to TRBD1. The CDR3 is 15 residues long. V dropped 5 bases and J dropped 10; count of bases not matched to a gene: 10. The V gene's germline CDR1 is MNHEY and CDR2 SMNVEV (reference sequence). In nucleotides, the CDR3 is TGTGCCAGCAGTACCGGACAGGGAATAGGGTCACCCCTCCACTTT. Its protein product is CASSTGQGIGSPLHF.

The chain has TRBV5-1 and TRBJ1-2; TRBD1 agrees at 8 bases. Germline V gene lookup returns CDR1 SGHRS and CDR2 YFSETQ. The CDR3 loop spans 15 amino acids. V shed 1 base and J 7 bases; nucleotides not matched to a gene: 9. This CDR3 reads CASSLTPGQGGGYTF. In DNA, the CDR3 is TGCGCCAGCAGCTTGACCCCTGGACAGGGAGGTGGCTACACCTTC.

This chain connects TRBV5-1 to TRBJ2-1; 10 bases match TRBD1. J was trimmed by 7 bases and V by 4 bases; bases with no gene match: 11. The length of the CDR3 is 16 residues. The germline V gene encodes CDR1 SGHRS and CDR2 YFSETQ. The CDR3 DNA follows: TGCGCCAGCAGCGATACCGGGACAGGGGTGCGAAATGAGCAGTTCTTC. Its translation: CASSDTGTGVRNEQFF.

The chain combines TRBV12-3 or TRBV12-4 with TRBJ1-1; D is unresolved. The CDR3 loop spans 12 amino acids. V was cut by 2 bases and J by 11 bases, with 12 bases left in between. CDR3 in amino acids: CASSLPLGVAFF. DNA of the CDR3: TGTGCCAGCAGTTTACCCCTGGGCGTCGCTTTCTTT.

V usage is TRBV28 and J usage is TRBJ1-1; D is uncertain. V gave up 4 bases and J gave up 7 bases, with 10 bases separating them. Germline V gives CDR1 MDHEN, CDR2 SYDVKM. The CDR3 covers 12 residues. For the CDR3, the DNA is TGTGCCAGCAGTTCCTTCGCGGGTGAAGCTTTCTTT. This translates into CASSSFAGEAFF.

The chain has TRBV9 and TRBJ1-2; TRBD1 aligns across 8 bases. V was clipped by 4 bases and J by 7 bases; unmatched bases: 12. Germline-derived CDR1 and CDR2 are SGDLS and YYNGEE. The CDR3 spans 15 residues. In DNA, the CDR3 is TGTGCCAGCAGCACAACTGACAGGGGCTGGGGTGGCTACACCTTC. Translation gives CASSTTDRGWGGYTF.

The chain couples TRBV9 to TRBJ2-1, with unresolved D. The CDR3 has 14 amino acids. With 0 bases removed from V and 5 bases from J, the gap between germline ends came to 9 bases. Looked up from germline, CDR1 is SGDLS and CDR2 is YYNGEE. CDR3 region: CASSVVGGNNEQFF. In nucleotides, the CDR3 is TGTGCCAGCAGCGTAGTAGGCGGTAACAATGAGCAGTTCTTC.

The V call is TRBV6-1, the J call TRBJ2-3; D is perhaps TRBD2 (6 bases). CDR1 and CDR2 from the germline V gene are MNHNS and SASEGT. This CDR3 comprises 19 residues. The germline V and J ends were trimmed by 3 bases and 1 base, with 23 bases remaining between them. The CDR3 sequence is CASSDPGGRSIQGTDTQYF. The CDR3 bases are TGTGCCAGCAGTGATCCTGGGGGGAGATCCATACAGGGCACAGATACGCAGTATTTT.